This T cell receptor beta chain emerged from a study of blood T cell repertoires in COVID-19. Study details: From T cells, B-cell-depleted T cells, or PBMCs came the material, which was cDNA or gDNA.

CDR1 is LGHDT and CDR2 is YNNKEL in the germline V gene (reference sequence). CDR3 size: 16 residues. With 1 base clipped from V and 4 bases from J, the junction kept 8 bases outside the gene matches. Authors' analysis steps: Estimation of nucleated cell counts was performed using reference gene primer amplification. The table came from immunoSEQ multiplex PCR; TCRdb's copy has only in-frame clones and leaves some out. For V, J and clone size, that table is used; D and trimming come from the DNA. The sample lists 200,000 to 300,000 clones, 87% occurring once. This sequence originates from a middle-aged woman who had recovered from COVID-19. The chain carries TRBV3-1 (or the pseudogene TRBV3-2) and TRBJ1-2; TRBD1 agrees at 8 bases. Sequencing was performed on peripheral blood. For the CDR3, the DNA is TGTGCCAGCAGCCAAGGATTTACAGGGGGTGCCTATGGCTACACCTTC. Its protein is CASSQGFTGGAYGYTF.